This paragraph covers one T cell receptor beta chain sequence. The antigen is not known. The CDR3 totals 14 residues. The sample comes from a study of long-term antiretroviral therapy in people with HIV. Study summary: By about a decade, the earliest samples predate the 2015 immediate-ART recommendation.

Assay version v3.0 of immunoSEQ was used, and it was run at survey level. Sequencing was performed with immunoSEQ multiplex PCR; in TCRdb, only in-frame clones are kept and a portion is missing. The table records fewer than 20,000 clones, 90% to 95% of them present only once. Study results and limitations: Post-treatment diversity went higher with ART but stayed below transplant donor controls. CDR3 length ranges were narrower in HIV repertoires than in controls.

This clonotype originated in a woman between 45 and 65 years old with HIV. The rearrangement joins TRBV21-1 to TRBJ2-4; the listed D gene, TRBD2, was not tested against the DNA. TRBV21-1 is listed as a pseudogene. The source was unsorted PBMCs, collected 6.4 years after starting antiretroviral therapy. CDR3 nucleotides: TGTGCCAGCAGCATTTTATTGAGGGTGGACATTCAGTACTTC. Protein: CASSILLRVDIQYF.